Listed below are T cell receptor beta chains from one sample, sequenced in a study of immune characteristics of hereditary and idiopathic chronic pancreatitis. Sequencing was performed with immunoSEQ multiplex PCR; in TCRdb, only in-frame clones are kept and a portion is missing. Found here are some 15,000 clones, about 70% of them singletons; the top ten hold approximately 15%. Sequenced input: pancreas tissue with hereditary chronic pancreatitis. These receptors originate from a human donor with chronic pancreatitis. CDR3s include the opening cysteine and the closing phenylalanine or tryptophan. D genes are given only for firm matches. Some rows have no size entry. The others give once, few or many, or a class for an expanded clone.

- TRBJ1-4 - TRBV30 TGTGCCTGGAGTGGGGCCGCGGCATTGGAAAAACTGTTTTTT CAWSGAAALEKLFF
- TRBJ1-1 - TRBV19 TGTGCCAGTAGTGAACAGGGAGTAGGTGAAGCTTTCTTT CASSEQGVGEAFF
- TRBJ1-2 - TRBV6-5 TGTGCCAGCAGTTACCTGGCCAGGCCTGGCTATGGCTACACCTTC CASSYLARPGYGYTF
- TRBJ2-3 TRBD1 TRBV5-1 TGCGCCAGCAGCTTGCAGGCGATAACGGGACAGGGATTTTTGGGTACGCAGTATTTT CASSLQAITGQGFLGTQYF
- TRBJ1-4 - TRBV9 TGTGCCAGCAGCGTAGGAGGGTTGGACGCAAATGAAAAACTGTTTTTT CASSVGGLDANEKLFF
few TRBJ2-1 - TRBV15 TGTGCCACCAGCAGAGAAGGGGCAGAGCCTTACAATGAGCAGTTCTTC CATSREGAEPYNEQFF
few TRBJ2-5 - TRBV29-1 TGCAGCGTTGAAGAAGTCCGGGGTCAGGAGACCCAGTACTTC CSVEEVRGQETQYF
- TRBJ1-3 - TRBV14 TGTGCCAGCAGCCCTCTGCCTTTTGGAAACACCATATATTTT CASSPLPFGNTIYF
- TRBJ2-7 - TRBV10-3 TGTGCCATCAGTGGTCAGAACTCCTACGAGCAGTACTTC CAISGQNSYEQYF
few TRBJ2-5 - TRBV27 TGTGCCAGCAGTTCCAGGGTCCGTGAGACCCAGTACTTC CASSSRVRETQYF
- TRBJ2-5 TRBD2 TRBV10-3 TGTGCCATCAGTGATTGGACTAGCGGGAGGTCAGAGACCCAGTACTTC CAISDWTSGRSETQYF